The clone carrying this T cell receptor beta chain was counted a few times. cDNA synthesis used the whole RNA isolate, giving expressed TCRB sequences. The protocol was immunoSEQ multiplex PCR, while the TCRdb copy is restricted to in-frame clones and leaves out a portion. The sample includes roughly 180,000 clones, less than 15% of them seen just once. The CDR3 totals 15 residues. CDR1 is SEHNR, CDR2 FQNEAQ, per germline (reference sequence). J gave up 2 bases and V 5 bases, and 4 bases lay outside the gene matches. These data originate in a study of beta chain features in type 1 diabetes. This sequence was found in a woman aged 18-29 years in good health. The chain joins TRBV7-9 to TRBJ2-3; 10 positions agree with TRBD2. Sequenced: central memory CD4+ T cells from blood. CDR3 protein: CASSRTSGFTDTQYF. The DNA of the CDR3 is TGTGCCAGCAGCCGGACTAGCGGATTCACAGATACGCAGTATTTT.